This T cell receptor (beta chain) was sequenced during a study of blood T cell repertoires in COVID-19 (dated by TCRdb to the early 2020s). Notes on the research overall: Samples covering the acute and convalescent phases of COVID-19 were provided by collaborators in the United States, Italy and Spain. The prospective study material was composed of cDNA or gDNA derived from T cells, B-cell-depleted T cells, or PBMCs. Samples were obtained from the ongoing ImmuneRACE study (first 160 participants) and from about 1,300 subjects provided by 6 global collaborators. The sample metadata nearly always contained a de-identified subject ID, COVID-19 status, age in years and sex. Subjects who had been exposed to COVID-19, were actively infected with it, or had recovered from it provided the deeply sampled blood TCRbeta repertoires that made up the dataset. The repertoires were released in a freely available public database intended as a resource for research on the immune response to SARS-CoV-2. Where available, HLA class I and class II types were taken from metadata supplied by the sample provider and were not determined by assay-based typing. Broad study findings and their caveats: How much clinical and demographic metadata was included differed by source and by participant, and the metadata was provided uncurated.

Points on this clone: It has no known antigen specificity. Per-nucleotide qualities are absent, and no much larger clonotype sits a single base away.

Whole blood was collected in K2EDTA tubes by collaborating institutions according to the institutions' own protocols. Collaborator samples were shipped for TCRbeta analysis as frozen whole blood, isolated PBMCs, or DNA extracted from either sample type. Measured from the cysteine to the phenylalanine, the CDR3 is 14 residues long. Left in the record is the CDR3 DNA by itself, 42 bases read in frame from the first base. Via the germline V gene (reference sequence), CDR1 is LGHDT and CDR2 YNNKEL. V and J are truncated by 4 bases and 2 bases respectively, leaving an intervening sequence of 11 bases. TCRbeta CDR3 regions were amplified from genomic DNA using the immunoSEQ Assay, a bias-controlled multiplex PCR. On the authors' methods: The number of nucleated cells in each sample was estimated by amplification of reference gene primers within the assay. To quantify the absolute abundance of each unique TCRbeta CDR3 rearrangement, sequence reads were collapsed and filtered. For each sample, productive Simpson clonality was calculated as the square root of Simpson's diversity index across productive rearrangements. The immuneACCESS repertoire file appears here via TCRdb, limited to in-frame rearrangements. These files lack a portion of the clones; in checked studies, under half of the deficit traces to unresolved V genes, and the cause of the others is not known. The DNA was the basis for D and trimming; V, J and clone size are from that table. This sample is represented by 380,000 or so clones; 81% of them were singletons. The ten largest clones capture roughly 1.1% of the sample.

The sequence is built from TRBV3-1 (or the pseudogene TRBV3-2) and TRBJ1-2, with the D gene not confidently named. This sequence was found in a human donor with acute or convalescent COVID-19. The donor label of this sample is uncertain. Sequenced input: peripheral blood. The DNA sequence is TGTGCCAGCAGCCCCACCCCAGCGAACTATGGCTACACCTTC. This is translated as CASSPTPANYGYTF.